The clone carrying this TCR beta chain was counted between two and nine times. Its specificity is unknown. The data originate from a study of T cells in Graves' hyperthyroidism and ophthalmopathy. RNA transcripts were the template for amplifying TCR beta CDR3 regions. TCR CDR3 regions were first amplified by RT-PCR with HTBI primers. In TCRdb, the multiplex PCR reads were re-called with MiXCR into one record per CDR3 protein. The sample includes just over 550,000 distinct CDR3 sequences, about half seen only once; the top ten take roughly 8.2%. General study results and limits: A model of 13 V-J pairs discriminated ophthalmopathy from stable hyperthyroidism. Progression to ophthalmopathy was predicted a median of 6.5 months early.

Looked up from germline, CDR1 is DFQATT and CDR2 is SNEGSKA (reference sequence). CDR3 length equals 14 residues. V shed 5 bases and J shed 7 bases, with 18 bases lying between them. Hyperthyroidism had been newly diagnosed in patients aged 18 to 65, and its duration was under 2 months. J is TRBJ1-5 and V is TRBV20-1; D possibly corresponds to TRBD1 (5 bases). This TCR came from a woman aged 18-29 years with Graves' hyperthyroidism. What was sequenced was peripheral blood or thyroid tissue (not recorded which). The DNA for the CDR3 is TGCAGTGCTGGAACACAGCGCGCAGGGCAGCCCCAGCATTTT. Amino acids: CSAGTQRAGQPQHF.